This TCR beta chain was observed in a study of blood T cell repertoires in COVID-19. Study details: Researchers got acute and convalescent COVID-19 samples from the United States, Italy and Spain.

Only in-frame clones appear in the TCRdb table, and some are missing; sequencing was by immunoSEQ multiplex PCR. The profile shows about 170,000 clones, around 80% of them singletons. Germline V lookup: CDR1 SQVTM, CDR2 ANQGSEA. Trimming took off 4 bases at V and 5 bases at J, with 20 bases between the two ends. The CDR3 extends over 15 amino acids. The sequence was collected from a woman aged 70-85 years who had recovered from COVID-19. The chain recombines TRBV29-1 with TRBJ2-5; weak D call: TRBD2 (6 bases). Material for sequencing was peripheral blood. CDR3 region: CSVAGDSSVGETQYF. CDR3 coding DNA: TGCAGCGTTGCTGGGGACTCCTCCGTGGGGGAGACCCAGTACTTC.